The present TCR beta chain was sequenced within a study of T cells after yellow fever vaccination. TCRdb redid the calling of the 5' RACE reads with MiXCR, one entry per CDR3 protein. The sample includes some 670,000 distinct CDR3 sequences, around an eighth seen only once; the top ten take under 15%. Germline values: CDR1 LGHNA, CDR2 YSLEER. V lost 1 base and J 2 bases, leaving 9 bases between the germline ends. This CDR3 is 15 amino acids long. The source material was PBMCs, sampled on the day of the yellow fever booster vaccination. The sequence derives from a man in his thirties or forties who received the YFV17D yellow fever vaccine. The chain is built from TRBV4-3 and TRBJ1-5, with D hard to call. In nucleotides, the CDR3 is TGCGCCAGCAGCCAAGGTGCGTCGGGCAATCAGCCCCAGCATTTT. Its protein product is CASSQGASGNQPQHF.